These T cell receptor beta chains were read from a single sample in a study of cytomegalovirus exposure and HLA in healthy donors. Clones were read by immunoSEQ multiplex PCR, and TCRdb kept only the in-frame ones, dropping some. The sample has approximately 170,000 clones, 70% to 75% seen once. Sequencing was performed on PBMCs. The source is a man aged 25 to 40 in good health and CMV-seropositive. Both conserved end residues are part of each CDR3. A D gene is named only where the DNA matches it firmly.

J gene,V gene,CDR3 length,D gene,CDR3 protein
TRBJ1-1,TRBV7-8,15,.,CASSSPQGFDTEAFF
TRBJ1-6,TRBV30,14,TRBD1,CAWSSGTGYSPLHF
TRBJ2-5,TRBV4-1,17,TRBD2,CASSQDGSSGYQETQYF
TRBJ2-3,TRBV19,15,.,CASSLTGRGTDTQYF
TRBJ1-1,TRBV2,14,.,CASNQGPLNTEAFF
TRBJ1-2,TRBV7-2,14,TRBD1,CASTPLGQNYGYTF
TRBJ2-7,TRBV7-9,16,TRBD2,CSSSFAGTSFPYEQYF
TRBJ1-1,TRBV12-5,13,.,CASALPGGTEAFF
TRBJ2-5,TRBV19,16,.,CASSKAQGGRRETQYF
TRBJ1-4,TRBV28,15,TRBD1,CASSLPTGSGEKLFF
TRBJ2-7,TRBV28,13,TRBD1,CASSPGTGNEQYF
TRBJ2-6,TRBV9,18,.,CASSVGGRTPLGANVLTF
.,TRBV5-6,14,.,CASSPEGALGEQYF
TRBJ2-7,TRBV28,12,.,CASTGDVYEQYF
TRBJ2-5,TRBV5-1,14,.,CASSLERLQETQYF
TRBJ1-1,TRBV23-1,20,TRBD1,CASSQSGWGGQGAVNTEAFF
TRBJ1-1,TRBV5-8,15,TRBD1,CATSRQGGLGTEAFF
TRBJ1-2,TRBV6-4,15,TRBD1,CASSLNRGVGYGYTF
TRBJ2-7,TRBV7-2,15,TRBD2,CASSLGSGSGYEQYF
TRBJ2-7,TRBV5-4,14,TRBD2,CASSLAGGFEEQYF
TRBJ1-2,TRBV10-3,14,.,CAISDRASNYGYTF
TRBJ1-4,TRBV7-2,12,.,CASSSVAEKLFF
TRBJ2-7,TRBV9,14,TRBD1,CASSVSGQGLEQYF
TRBJ2-5,TRBV11-2,13,TRBD1,CASSLGQGVTQYF
TRBJ2-3,TRBV12-5,16,TRBD2,CASGSVAGGVTDTQYF
TRBJ2-7,TRBV7-9,14,TRBD2,CSSRSSSGGEEQYF
TRBJ2-1,TRBV7-3,14,TRBD2,CASSYERGYNEQFF
TRBJ1-1,TRBV9,12,.,CASSAGGTEAFF
TRBJ2-7,TRBV9,15,TRBD2,CASSVGTSGVSEQYF
TRBJ2-7,TRBV20-1,9,.,CSGGVEQYF
TRBJ2-7,TRBV18,17,TRBD2,CASSPGTSGSFLYEQYF
TRBJ1-1,TRBV5-4,14,TRBD1,CASSWDRGVTEAFF
.,TRBV27,15,TRBD1,CASSLTGQGASEQYF
TRBJ1-1,TRBV30,12,.,CAWSVKGLGAFF
.,TRBV5-1,16,TRBD1,CASSWGTGGVSYEQYF
TRBJ1-1,TRBV28,16,TRBD1,CASSQHTGQGNTEAFF
TRBJ2-7,TRBV27,15,.,CASSLYGGGTYEQYF
TRBJ2-7,TRBV11-3,15,.,CASSSNSGGTYEQYF
TRBJ2-5,TRBV10-3,14,.,CAISVGGGGETQYF
TRBJ2-7,TRBV27,15,TRBD2,CASRTVGGRAYEQYF
TRBJ2-2,TRBV12-5,15,TRBD1,CASGSDRGYTGELFF
TRBJ2-3,TRBV2,14,.,CASSEAGPADTQYF
TRBJ2-3,TRBV9,14,TRBD2,CASAGAGDTDTQYF
TRBJ1-1,TRBV4-3,15,.,CASSQDPHLRGEAFF
TRBJ2-7,TRBV7-9,14,TRBD1,CSSSTGTGSYEQYF
TRBJ1-1,TRBV2,12,.,CASSDRNTEAFF
TRBJ1-2,TRBV2,14,.,CASSAAGSSYGYTF